This T cell receptor beta chain was recorded in a study of cytotoxic CD8 clonotypes in ibrutinib-treated CLL. Study conclusions and caveats: Clonality showed a rise at ibrutinib response that reversed toward baseline at progression.

The protocol was immunoSEQ multiplex PCR, while the TCRdb copy is restricted to in-frame clones and leaves out a portion. Among over 110,000 clones, more than 85% were seen once, and the ten largest hold under 14%. The sample holds one count of this clone. The antigen is not known. The germline CDR1 and CDR2 sequences are MNHEY and SVGAGI. Trimming took 6 bases from V and 4 from J, leaving 16 bases between them. The CDR3 has 15 amino acids. The origin of this receptor is a human donor with chronic lymphocytic leukemia. Sequences were derived from PBMCs, sampled after 12 months of ibrutinib treatment. The chain employs TRBV6-5 and TRBJ2-1, with D hard to call. The chain's CDR3 is CASSPPRRLYNEQFF. CDR3 DNA: TGTGCCAGCAGCCCCCCCCGCCGGTTATACAATGAGCAGTTCTTC.